Below, 25 T cell receptor beta chains from the same sample are listed, as sequenced in a study of blood T cell repertoires in COVID-19. Profiled with immunoSEQ multiplex PCR; TCRdb holds only in-frame clones, not every one. The sample includes hundreds of thousands of clones, over 80% of them seen just once. Sequenced material: peripheral blood. Every receptor here comes from a middle-aged man with acute or convalescent COVID-19.

This chain uses TRBV6-6 with TRBJ2-3; 10 bases are a match to TRBD2. Per the germline V gene, CDR1 is MNHNY and CDR2 is SVGAGI (reference sequence). CDR3 length equals 16 residues. V was clipped by 6 bases and J by 2 bases; unmatched bases: 8. This chain's CDR3 is CASRPGLADYTDTQYF. The CDR3 DNA is TGTGCCAGCAGGCCTGGACTAGCGGACTACACAGATACGCAGTATTTT.

This chain connects TRBV6-1 to TRBJ1-5, with D possibly being TRBD1 (6 bases). Germline V gives CDR1 MNHNS, CDR2 SASEGT. The CDR3 is 19 amino acids. V lost 2 bases, J lost 7 bases, and 27 bases lay in between. The CDR3 DNA follows: TGTGCCAGCAGTGAATTGTATTTTAAGGGGGTTTCGGTCAGCCAGCCCCAGCATTTT. Translation: CASSELYFKGVSVSQPQHF.

This clone came up once. V usage is TRBV7-2 and J usage is TRBJ2-7; D might be TRBD1 (5 bases). Trimming pared 3 bases from V and 4 bases from J, leaving 13 bases between. The CDR3 totals 14 residues. Germline-derived CDR1 and CDR2 are SGHTA and FQGNSA. The CDR3 bases are TGTGCCAGCAGCTTGGCAGGGTCCCTATACGAGCAGTACTTC. Its protein is CASSLAGSLYEQYF.

This clone was observed once. This rearrangement joins TRBV18 to TRBJ2-2; 8 bases map to TRBD1. The germline CDR1 and CDR2 sequences are KGHSH and LQKENI. Unmatched junction bases numbered 12, after V lost 6 bases and J lost 0 bases. This CDR3 is 18 amino acids long. The CDR3 is CASSLTRTGNTNTGELFF. The CDR3 DNA reads as TGTGCCAGCTCCCTCACCCGGACAGGGAATACGAACACCGGGGAGCTGTTTTTT.

V is TRBV5-1 and J is TRBJ1-2, with D possibly matching TRBD1 (6 bases). The CDR3 length is 13 residues. V was cut by 2 bases and J by 5 bases, with 10 bases left in between. Germline CDR1 and CDR2: SGHRS and YFSETQ. CDR3 residues: CASSFDGQYGYTF. The CDR3 nucleotides are TGCGCCAGCAGCTTCGATGGACAGTATGGCTACACCTTC.

This sequence joins TRBV27 and TRBJ2-2, with 8 bases lining up with TRBD1. The CDR3 spans 14 residues. Per the germline V gene, CDR1 is MNHEY and CDR2 is SMNVEV (reference sequence). With V trimmed by 5 bases and J by 9 bases, 8 bases remained unmatched. In DNA, the CDR3 is TGTGCCAGCAGTCCCTCCGGACAGGGCTGGGAGCTGTTTTTT. Amino acid sequence: CASSPSGQGWELFF.

This chain links TRBV3-1 (or the pseudogene TRBV3-2) with TRBJ2-3; 8 nucleotides match TRBD2. Trimming took 1 base from V and 0 from J; bases not matched to a gene: 6. The CDR3 is 17 amino acids. Germline V gene data show CDR1 as LGHDT and CDR2 as YNNKEL (reference sequence). The CDR3 DNA is TGTGCCAGCAGCCAAGGCGGACTAGCACTTAGCACAGATACGCAGTATTTT. Translating it yields CASSQGGLALSTDTQYF.

The V gene is TRBV28, the J gene TRBJ2-1, with 10 bases aligning to TRBD2. V was clipped by 7 bases and J by 8 bases; unmatched bases: 11. Germline loops: CDR1 MDHEN, CDR2 SYDVKM. The CDR3 runs to 15 residues. The CDR3, as DNA: TGTGCCAGCATATTCAGCGGGAGGGAGTCTGATGAGCAGTTCTTC. As protein: CASIFSGRESDEQFF.

The chain carries TRBV27 and TRBJ2-7; weak D call: TRBD2 (6 bases). Trimming took off 6 bases at V and 2 bases at J, with 17 bases between the two ends. Germline lookup yields CDR1 MNHEY and CDR2 SMNVEV (reference sequence). This CDR3 has 15 residues. The CDR3 region has the DNA TGTGCCAGCAGGGGTTTAGGGACTTTGACCTACGAGCAGTACTTC. This codes for CASRGLGTLTYEQYF.

This chain joins TRBV20-1 and TRBJ1-1; D is uncertain. CDR3 size: 11 residues. Germline CDR1 and CDR2: DFQATT and SNEGSKA (reference sequence). Trimming pared 0 bases from V and 10 bases from J, leaving 9 bases between. The CDR3 coding sequence is TGCAGTGCTAGAGATGCCAGATCAGCTTTCTTT. Translating gives CSARDARSAFF.

The chain joins TRBV5-6 to TRBJ1-5; D remains ambiguous. Trimming left V 3 bases short and J 0 bases short, with 16 bases between. Germline CDR1 SGHDT, CDR2 YYEEEE. The CDR3 sequence is 17 residues long. DNA of the CDR3: TGTGCCAGCAGCTCCCAGGTGGAGGCCTATAGCAATCAGCCCCAGCATTTT. Protein product: CASSSQVEAYSNQPQHF.

The J gene is TRBJ1-5, the V gene TRBV30; 7 nucleotides agree with TRBD1. The CDR3 contains 12 residues. J lost 11 bases, V lost 0 bases, and 4 bases had no gene match. CDR1 is GTSNPN and CDR2 is SVGIG in the germline V gene (reference sequence). Written as DNA, the CDR3 is TGTGCCTGGAGTGTCGGGACAGTGGCCCAGCATTTT. Residues: CAWSVGTVAQHF. The complete variable domain, with remaining parts taken from reference TRBV30 and TRBJ1-5, reads SQTIHQWPATLVQPVGSPLSLECTVEGTSNPNLYWYRQAAGRGLQLLFYSVGIGQISSEVPQNLSASRPQDRQFILSSKKLLLSDSGFYLCAWSVGTVAQHFGDGTRLSIL.

CDR3 nucleotides: TGTGCCTGGAGGGGGTCGGGAAATCAGCCCCAGCATTTT. Encoded protein: CAWRGSGNQPQHF. The V call is TRBV30, the J call TRBJ1-5; D remains ambiguous. The CDR3 contains 13 residues. V was shortened by 3 bases and J by 4 bases, with 10 bases between the two germline ends. From germline, CDR1 is GTSNPN and CDR2 SVGIG (reference sequence).

This chain joins TRBV5-1 and TRBJ2-5; the D gene is possibly TRBD2 (6 bases). The CDR3 has 13 residues. Germline assignment: CDR1 SGHRS and CDR2 YFSETQ. V was pared by 4 bases and J by 5 bases, with 12 bases between. CDR3 residues: CASSPNLAETQYF. CDR3 nucleotides: TGCGCCAGCAGCCCGAACCTAGCGGAGACCCAGTACTTC.

The chain has TRBV5-1 and TRBJ2-2, with D perhaps TRBD2 (6 bases). The length of the CDR3 is 17 residues. Germline-derived CDR1 and CDR2 are SGHRS and YFSETQ. Trimming stripped 4 bases from V and 6 bases from J, with 22 bases between. The CDR3 protein is CASSRGTSPGVAGELFF. The CDR3 DNA follows: TGCGCCAGCAGCCGAGGGACTTCTCCCGGGGTTGCCGGGGAGCTGTTTTTT.

This chain uses TRBV19 with TRBJ2-1; 11 positions match TRBD2. V trimming: 5 bases; J trimming: 7 bases; junction bases outside the gene matches: 13. Germline lookup yields CDR1 LNHDA and CDR2 SQIVND (reference sequence). The CDR3 is 17 residues long. CDR3 residues: CASSFRLAGFPLNEQFF. In nucleotides, the CDR3 is TGTGCCAGTAGTTTCAGACTAGCGGGATTCCCTCTTAATGAGCAGTTCTTC.

V usage is TRBV18 and J usage is TRBJ1-2, with D uncertain. V lost 3 bases and J lost 7, with 15 bases in between. The CDR3 loop spans 14 amino acids. Germline assignment: CDR1 KGHSH and CDR2 LQKENI. The CDR3 here is CASSPREGRPGYTF. Here the CDR3 DNA reads TGTGCCAGCTCACCCCGGGAAGGGCGGCCTGGCTACACCTTC.

V usage is TRBV19 and J usage is TRBJ1-6; D might be TRBD1 (6 bases). V was clipped by 5 bases and J by 9 bases, with 14 bases between them. In germline, CDR1 is LNHDA, CDR2 SQIVND (reference sequence). The CDR3 is made up of 14 amino acids. In DNA form, the CDR3 reads TGTGCCAGTAGTGTGCGGGGGCTTCGTTCACCCCTCCACTTT. Its protein product is CASSVRGLRSPLHF.

J is TRBJ2-5 and V is TRBV10-3, with TRBD2 identical over 9 bases. The CDR3 totals 13 residues. Germline V gene sequence: CDR1 ENHRY, CDR2 SYGVKD. The ends lost 8 bases at V and 1 base at J; junction bases unmatched: 2. CDR3 residues: CAIRGLAQETQYF. For the CDR3, the DNA is TGTGCCATCCGGGGACTAGCCCAAGAGACCCAGTACTTC.

This chain links TRBV6-2 or TRBV6-3 with TRBJ1-5; 10 positions agree with TRBD1. The CDR3 extends over 14 amino acids. Germline CDR1 is MNHEY and CDR2 is SVGEGT. J was trimmed by 6 bases and V by 5 bases; bases with no gene match: 4. In DNA, the CDR3 is TGTGCCAGCAGTCCGACAGGGGGCGGTCAGCCCCAGCATTTT. Protein: CASSPTGGGQPQHF.

This chain joins TRBV6-1 and TRBJ1-6; 8 bases line up with TRBD1. This CDR3 is built from 15 residues. The trim removed 1 base at V and 7 bases at J, leaving 3 bases unmatched. Germline assignment: CDR1 MNHNS and CDR2 SASEGT. The chain's CDR3 is CASSEVRTGNSPLHF. As DNA, the CDR3 is TGTGCCAGCAGTGAAGTCAGGACAGGGAATTCACCCCTCCACTTT.

This clone appeared once. This chain connects TRBV29-1 to TRBJ2-7; TRBD1 agrees at 9 bases. Per the germline V gene, CDR1 is SQVTM and CDR2 is ANQGSEA. This CDR3 contains 13 residues. Unmatched junction bases numbered 4, after V lost 4 bases and J lost 3 bases. CDR3 nucleotide sequence: TGCAGCGTTGCGGGACAGGGAATCTACGAGCAGTACTTC. The encoded protein is CSVAGQGIYEQYF.

V is TRBV7-2 and J is TRBJ1-2; TRBD1 agrees at 9 bases. Per germline, CDR1 SGHTA and CDR2 FQGNSA. The V gene end was trimmed by 0 bases and the J gene end by 8 bases; junction bases not matched to a gene: 10. The CDR3 sequence is 16 residues long. For the CDR3, the DNA is TGTGCCAGCAGCTTAGCGAGATGGGACAGGGCGAGCGGCTACACCTTC. It yields the protein CASSLARWDRASGYTF.

This clone turned up a few times. This chain connects TRBV29-1 to TRBJ2-1, with 8 nucleotides matching TRBD2. The germline V gene has CDR1 SQVTM and CDR2 ANQGSEA. The V gene end was trimmed by 3 bases and the J gene end by 6 bases; junction bases not matched to a gene: 7. The CDR3 has 14 residues. The CDR3 loop is CSVDGSGKGNEQFF. For the CDR3, the DNA is TGCAGCGTTGATGGTAGCGGGAAGGGCAATGAGCAGTTCTTC.

This clone was picked up a small number of times. The chain couples TRBV2 to TRBJ1-5, with 9 nucleotides matching TRBD1. Trimming removed 4 bases from V and 5 bases from J; junction bases left unmatched: 0. This CDR3 is built from 13 residues. The germline V gene encodes CDR1 SNHLY and CDR2 FYNNEI. CDR3: CASSGTGDQPQHF. The CDR3 coding sequence is TGTGCCAGCAGTGGGACAGGGGATCAGCCCCAGCATTTT.